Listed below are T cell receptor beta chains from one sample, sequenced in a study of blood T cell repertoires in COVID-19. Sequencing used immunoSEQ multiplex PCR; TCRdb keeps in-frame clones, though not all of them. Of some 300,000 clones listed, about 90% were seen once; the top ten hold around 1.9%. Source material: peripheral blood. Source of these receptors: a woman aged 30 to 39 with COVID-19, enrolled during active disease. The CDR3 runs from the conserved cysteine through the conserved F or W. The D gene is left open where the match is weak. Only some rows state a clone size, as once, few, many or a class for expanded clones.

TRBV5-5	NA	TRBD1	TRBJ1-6	TGTGCCAGCAGCTCCGGGACAGGGAGTAATTCACCCCTCCACTTT	CASSSGTGSNSPLHF
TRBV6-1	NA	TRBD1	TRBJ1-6	TGTGCCAGCAGTGATGGGACAGGGCGGAATAATTCACCCCTCCACTTT	CASSDGTGRNNSPLHF
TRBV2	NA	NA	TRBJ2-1	TGTGCCAGCAATGAGCAGGGGCCCTACAATGAGCAGTTCTTC	CASNEQGPYNEQFF
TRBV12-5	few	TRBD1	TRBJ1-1	TGTGCTAGTGGCCCCCCAGGACAGGGGGCGCGTGGGACTGAAGCTTTCTTT	CASGPPGQGARGTEAFF
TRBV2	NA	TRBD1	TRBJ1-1	TGTGCCAGCAGTGAACAGGACAGGGATAGGATCGCGGCTTTCTTT	CASSEQDRDRIAAFF
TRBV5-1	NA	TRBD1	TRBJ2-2	TGCGCCAGCAGCTTGAAACAGGGGCTGACCGGGGAGCTGTTTTTT	CASSLKQGLTGELFF
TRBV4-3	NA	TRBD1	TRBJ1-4	TGCGCCAGCAGCCAGCGAAGACAGGGGGGGAGAGAAAAACTGTTTTTT	CASSQRRQGGREKLFF
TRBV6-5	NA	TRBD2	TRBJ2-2	TGTGCCAGCACTAGCGGGGGGCTCGCCACCGGGGAGCTGTTTTTT	CASTSGGLATGELFF
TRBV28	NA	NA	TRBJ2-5	TGTGCCAGCAGTTCCCCCAACGTACGGTCGACCCAGTACTTC	CASSSPNVRSTQYF
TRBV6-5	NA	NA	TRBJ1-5	TGTGCCAGCAGTTGGGGAGGCAATCAGCCCCAGCATTTT	CASSWGGNQPQHF
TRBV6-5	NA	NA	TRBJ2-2	TGTGCCAGCAGCCAAGTTCCTTTGCGGATCGGGGAGCTGTTTTTT	CASSQVPLRIGELFF
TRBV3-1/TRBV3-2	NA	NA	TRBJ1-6	TGTGCCAGCAGCCAGACCAGGCAGGGTAATTCACCCCTCCACTTT	CASSQTRQGNSPLHF
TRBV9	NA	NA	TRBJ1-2	TGTGCCAGCAGCCCGGACAGCTATGGCTACACCTTC	CASSPDSYGYTF
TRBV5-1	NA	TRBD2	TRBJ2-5	TGCGCCAGCAGTTGGAGCACCGGGGGGGCTGAGACCCAGTACTTC	CASSWSTGGAETQYF
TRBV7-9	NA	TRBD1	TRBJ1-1	TGTGCCAGCAGCTCCGTTCGTCCCGGGACAGGAATTAACACTGAAGCTTTCTTT	CASSSVRPGTGINTEAFF
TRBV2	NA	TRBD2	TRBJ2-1	TGTGCCAGCACCTGGGGGACTAGCGATAACAATGAGCAGTTCTTC	CASTWGTSDNNEQFF
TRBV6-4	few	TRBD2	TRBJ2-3	TGTGCCAGCAGTGACAGCGGGGGGGCCGCAGATACGCAGTATTTT	CASSDSGGAADTQYF
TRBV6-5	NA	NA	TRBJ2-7	TGTGCCAGCGCCCTATTACAGGGTTTCTACGAGCAGTACTTC	CASALLQGFYEQYF
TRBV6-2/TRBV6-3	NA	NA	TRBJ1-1	TGTGCCAGCAGTTACTCGACAGGTGAAGCTTTCTTT	CASSYSTGEAFF
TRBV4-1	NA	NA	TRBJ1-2	TGCGCCAGCAGCCAGTCGTGGGCTGACTATGGCTACACCTTC	CASSQSWADYGYTF
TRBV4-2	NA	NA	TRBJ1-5	TGTGCCAGCAGCCAAGGCCCCAGGAGGGGCAATCAGCCCCAGCATTTT	CASSQGPRRGNQPQHF
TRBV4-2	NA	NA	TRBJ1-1	TGTGCCAGCAGCCAAGGGCTTGGGGGCGAAGCTTTCTTT	CASSQGLGGEAFF
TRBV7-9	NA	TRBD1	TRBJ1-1	TGTGCCAGCAGCCCCCGGACAGGGGTGAAGACTGAAGCTTTCTTT	CASSPRTGVKTEAFF
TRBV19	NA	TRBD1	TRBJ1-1	TGTGCCAGTAGTATAGGGACCCCGACAGGGGGCACTGAAGCTTTCTTT	CASSIGTPTGGTEAFF
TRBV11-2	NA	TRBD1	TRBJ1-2	TGTGCCAGCAGCCAACCCCACAGGGGGCTTGGCTACACCTTC	CASSQPHRGLGYTF
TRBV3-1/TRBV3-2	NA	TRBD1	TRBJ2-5	TGTGCCAGCAGCCAAGGACAGGGGGCGCGGGGAGAGACCCAGTACTTC	CASSQGQGARGETQYF
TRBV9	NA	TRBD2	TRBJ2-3	TGTGCCAGCAGCAGGCCAGCGGGGCTTTTCACAGATACGCAGTATTTT	CASSRPAGLFTDTQYF
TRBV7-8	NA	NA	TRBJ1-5	TGTGCCAGCAGCCGAGCAGAGGGGGGGCAGCCCCAGCATTTT	CASSRAEGGQPQHF
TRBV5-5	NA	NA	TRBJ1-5	TGTGCCAGCAGCTTGGGGAGTAATCAGCCCCAGCATTTT	CASSLGSNQPQHF
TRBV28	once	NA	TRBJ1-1	TGTGCCAGCAGTTTACGGACTCCTATCAGATGGGTGAACACTGAAGCTTTCTTT	CASSLRTPIRWVNTEAFF
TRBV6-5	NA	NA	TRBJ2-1	TGTGCCCCCTCGAGCGATTACAATGAGCAGTTCTTC	CAPSSDYNEQFF
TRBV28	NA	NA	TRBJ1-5	TGTGCCAGCAATCCCCCAGGGAATCAGCCCCAGCATTTT	CASNPPGNQPQHF
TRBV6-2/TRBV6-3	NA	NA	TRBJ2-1	TGTGCCAGCAGTGACCCGAGGCCCTACAATGAGCAGTTCTTC	CASSDPRPYNEQFF
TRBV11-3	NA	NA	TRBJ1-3	TGTGCCAGCAGATACAGGGAACGCTCTGGAAACACCATATATTTT	CASRYRERSGNTIYF
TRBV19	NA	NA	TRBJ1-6	TGTGCCAGTAGTCCGACACTTAATTCACCCCTCCACTTT	CASSPTLNSPLHF
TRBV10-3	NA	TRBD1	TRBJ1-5	TGTGCCATCAGTGGAACAGGGGGTGGCCAGCCCCAGCATTTT	CAISGTGGGQPQHF
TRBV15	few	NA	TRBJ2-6	TGTGCCACCAGCAGTCCCATCTCTGGGGCCAACGTCCTGACTTTC	CATSSPISGANVLTF
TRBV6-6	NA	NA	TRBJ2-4	TGTGCCACAAACAGGGGGGGCATTCAGTACTTC	CATNRGGIQYF
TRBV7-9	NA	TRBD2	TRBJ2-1	TGTGCCAGCAGCTTAAGCGGGGGCTCCGGTGAGCAGTTCTTC	CASSLSGGSGEQFF
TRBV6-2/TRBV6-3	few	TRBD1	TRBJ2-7	TGTGCCAGCAGTAGACAGGGTTCGAAAGAGCAGTACTTC	CASSRQGSKEQYF
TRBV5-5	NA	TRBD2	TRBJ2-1	TGTGCCAGCAGGAGCGAGGGAGGGGTCAATGAGCAGTTCTTC	CASRSEGGVNEQFF
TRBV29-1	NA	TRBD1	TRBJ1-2	TGCAGCGTACCCGACAGGGGGCGATTCAATAACTATGGCTACACCTTC	CSVPDRGRFNNYGYTF
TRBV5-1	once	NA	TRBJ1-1	TGCGCCAGCAGCTTGGGTAGTAGGGAGGCCTTGAACACTGAAGCTTTCTTT	CASSLGSREALNTEAFF
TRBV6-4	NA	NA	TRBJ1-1	TGTGCCAGCAGTGACGTGGCAGGAAACACTGAAGCTTTCTTT	CASSDVAGNTEAFF
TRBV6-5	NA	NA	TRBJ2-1	TGTGCCAGCACCATCTACAATGAGCAGTTCTTC	CASTIYNEQFF
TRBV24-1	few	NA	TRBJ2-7	TGTGCCACCAGTCCGGGTTCCTACGAGCAGTACTTC	CATSPGSYEQYF
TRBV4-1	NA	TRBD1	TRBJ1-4	TGCGCCAGCAGCCACTTGGACAGGGGGATCGAAAAACTGTTTTTT	CASSHLDRGIEKLFF
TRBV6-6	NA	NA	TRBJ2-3	TGTGCCAGCAGTTACGGAGGGGCTAGCACAGATACGCAGTATTTT	CASSYGGASTDTQYF
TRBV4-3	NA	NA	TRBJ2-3	TGCGCCAGCAGCCAGTCCCTTGGCGATACGCAGTATTTT	CASSQSLGDTQYF
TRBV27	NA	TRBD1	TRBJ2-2	TGTGCCAGCAGTTTGGGGACAGGGCTTACCGGGGAGCTGTTTTTT	CASSLGTGLTGELFF
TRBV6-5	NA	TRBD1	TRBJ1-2	TGTGCCAGCAGTTACTCTAGGACAGGGAAGGGCTACACCTTC	CASSYSRTGKGYTF
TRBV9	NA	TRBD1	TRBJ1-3	TGTGCCAGCGGGGGACAGACCATCTCTGGAAACACCATATATTTT	CASGGQTISGNTIYF
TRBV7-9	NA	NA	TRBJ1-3	TGTGCCAGCAGCAGAGGCTCAAGTTCTGGAAACACCATATATTTT	CASSRGSSSGNTIYF
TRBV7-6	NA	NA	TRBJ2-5	TGTGCCAGCAGCTCCAGGAGGGGGGAGGGTGAGACCCAGTACTTC	CASSSRRGEGETQYF
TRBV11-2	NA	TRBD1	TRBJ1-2	TGTGCCAGCAGCGAGGACAGGGGGCCCAACTATGGCTACACCTTC	CASSEDRGPNYGYTF
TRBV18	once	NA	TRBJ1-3	TGTGCCAGCTCACCTGACACCTCCGGAAACACCATATATTTT	CASSPDTSGNTIYF
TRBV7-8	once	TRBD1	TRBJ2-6	TGTGCCAGCAGCTTAGTGGGCAGGGGGTACTCTGGGGCCAACGTCCTGACTTTC	CASSLVGRGYSGANVLTF